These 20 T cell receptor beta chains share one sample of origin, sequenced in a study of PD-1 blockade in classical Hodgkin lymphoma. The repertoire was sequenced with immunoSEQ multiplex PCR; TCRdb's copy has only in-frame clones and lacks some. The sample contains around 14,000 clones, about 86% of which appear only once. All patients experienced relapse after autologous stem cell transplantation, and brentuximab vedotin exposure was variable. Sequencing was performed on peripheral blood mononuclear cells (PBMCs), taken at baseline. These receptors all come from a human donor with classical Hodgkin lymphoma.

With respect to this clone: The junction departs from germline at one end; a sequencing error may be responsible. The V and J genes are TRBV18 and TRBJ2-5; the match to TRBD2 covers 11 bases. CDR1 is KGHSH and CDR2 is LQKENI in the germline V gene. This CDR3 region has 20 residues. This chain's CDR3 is CTSSPQLAGAILGYQETQYF. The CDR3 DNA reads TGTACCAGCTCACCGCAACTAGCGGGAGCCATACTTGGGTACCAAGAGACCCAGTACTTC.

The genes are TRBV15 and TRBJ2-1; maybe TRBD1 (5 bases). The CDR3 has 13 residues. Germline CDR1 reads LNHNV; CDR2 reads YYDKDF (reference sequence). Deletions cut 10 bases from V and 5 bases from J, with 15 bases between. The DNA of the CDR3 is TGTGCCAGCCAGGACACCAACCACAATGAGCAGTTCTTC. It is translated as CASQDTNHNEQFF.

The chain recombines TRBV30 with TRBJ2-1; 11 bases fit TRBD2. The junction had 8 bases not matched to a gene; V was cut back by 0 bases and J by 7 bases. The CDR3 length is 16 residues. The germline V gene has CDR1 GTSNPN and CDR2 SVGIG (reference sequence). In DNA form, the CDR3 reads TGTGCCTGGAGTGTACGGCGAACTAGCGGGAGAAATGAGCAGTTCTTC. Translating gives CAWSVRRTSGRNEQFF.

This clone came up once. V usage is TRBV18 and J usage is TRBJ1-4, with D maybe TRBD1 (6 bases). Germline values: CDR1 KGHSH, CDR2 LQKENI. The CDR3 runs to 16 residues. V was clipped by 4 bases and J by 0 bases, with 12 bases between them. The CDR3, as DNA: TGTGCCAGCTCACATCGGACAGACCCAACTAATGAAAAACTGTTTTTT. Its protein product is CASSHRTDPTNEKLFF.

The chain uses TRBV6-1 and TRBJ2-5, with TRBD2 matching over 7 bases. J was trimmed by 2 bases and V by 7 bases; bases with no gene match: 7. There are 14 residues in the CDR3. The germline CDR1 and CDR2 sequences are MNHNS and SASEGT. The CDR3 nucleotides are TGTGCCAGCACCACGCCGGGACTACAAGAGACCCAGTACTTC. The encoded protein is CASTTPGLQETQYF.

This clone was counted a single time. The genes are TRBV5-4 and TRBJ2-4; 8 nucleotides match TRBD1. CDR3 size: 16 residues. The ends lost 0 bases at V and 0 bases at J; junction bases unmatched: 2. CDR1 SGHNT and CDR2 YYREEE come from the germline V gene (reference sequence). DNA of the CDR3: TGTGCCAGCAGCTTGGGTACAGGGGGAGCCAAAAACATTCAGTACTTC. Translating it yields CASSLGTGGAKNIQYF.

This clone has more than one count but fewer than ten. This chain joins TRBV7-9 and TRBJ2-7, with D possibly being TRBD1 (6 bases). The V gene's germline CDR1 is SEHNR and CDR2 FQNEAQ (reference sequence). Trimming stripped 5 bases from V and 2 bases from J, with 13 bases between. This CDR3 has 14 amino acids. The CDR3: CASSHTGLTYEQYF. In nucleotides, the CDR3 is TGTGCCAGCAGCCACACAGGGTTGACCTACGAGCAGTACTTC.

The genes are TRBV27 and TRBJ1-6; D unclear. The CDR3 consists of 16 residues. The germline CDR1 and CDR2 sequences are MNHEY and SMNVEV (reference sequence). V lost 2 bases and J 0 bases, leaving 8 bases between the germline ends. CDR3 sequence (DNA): TGTGCCAGCAGTTTAGAGGGCAGCTCCTATAATTCACCCCTCCACTTT. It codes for CASSLEGSSYNSPLHF.

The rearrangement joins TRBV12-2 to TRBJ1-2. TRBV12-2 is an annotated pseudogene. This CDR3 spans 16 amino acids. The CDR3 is CASRSGSPRKTYGYTF. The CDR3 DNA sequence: TGTGCAAGTCGCAGCGGCTCTCCACGAAAGACCTATGGCTACACCTTC.

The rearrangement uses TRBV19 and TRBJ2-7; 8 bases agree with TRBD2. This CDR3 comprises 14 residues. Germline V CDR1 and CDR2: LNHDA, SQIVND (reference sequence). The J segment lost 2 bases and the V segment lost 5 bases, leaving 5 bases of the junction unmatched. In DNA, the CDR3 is TGTGCCAGTAGTCCGGGACTAGTCCCCTACGAGCAGTACTTC. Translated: CASSPGLVPYEQYF.

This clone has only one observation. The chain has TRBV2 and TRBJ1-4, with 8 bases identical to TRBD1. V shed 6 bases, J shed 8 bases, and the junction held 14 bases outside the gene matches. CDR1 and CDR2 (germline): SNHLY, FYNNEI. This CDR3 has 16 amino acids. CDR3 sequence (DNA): TGTGCCAGCAGCGAGAGGGGGACAGGCTCTTGGGAAAAACTGTTTTTT. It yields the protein CASSERGTGSWEKLFF.

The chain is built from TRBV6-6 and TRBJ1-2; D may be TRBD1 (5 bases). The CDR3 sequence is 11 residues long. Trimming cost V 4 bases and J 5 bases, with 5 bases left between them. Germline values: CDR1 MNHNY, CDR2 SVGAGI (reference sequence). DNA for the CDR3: TGTGCCAGCAGTTGGGGGTATGGCTACACCTTC. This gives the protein CASSWGYGYTF.

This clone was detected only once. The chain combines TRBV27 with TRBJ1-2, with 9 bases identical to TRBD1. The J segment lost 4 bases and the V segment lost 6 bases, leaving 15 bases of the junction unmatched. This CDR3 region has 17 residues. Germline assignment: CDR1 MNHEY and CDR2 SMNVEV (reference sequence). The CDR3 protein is CASSFGQGRTVSYGYTF. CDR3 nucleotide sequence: TGTGCCAGCAGCTTCGGACAGGGGCGTACTGTATCCTATGGCTACACCTTC.

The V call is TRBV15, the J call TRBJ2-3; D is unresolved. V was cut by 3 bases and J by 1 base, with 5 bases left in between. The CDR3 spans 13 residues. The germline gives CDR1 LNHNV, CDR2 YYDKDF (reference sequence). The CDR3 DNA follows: TGTGCCACCAGCAGTACCGGCACAGATACGCAGTATTTT. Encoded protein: CATSSTGTDTQYF.

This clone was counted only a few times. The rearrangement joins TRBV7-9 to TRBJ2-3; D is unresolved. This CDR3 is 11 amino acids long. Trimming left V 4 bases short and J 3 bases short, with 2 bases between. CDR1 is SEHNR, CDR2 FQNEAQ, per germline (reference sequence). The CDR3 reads CASSSTDTQYF. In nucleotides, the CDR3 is TGTGCCAGCAGCTCTACAGATACGCAGTATTTT.

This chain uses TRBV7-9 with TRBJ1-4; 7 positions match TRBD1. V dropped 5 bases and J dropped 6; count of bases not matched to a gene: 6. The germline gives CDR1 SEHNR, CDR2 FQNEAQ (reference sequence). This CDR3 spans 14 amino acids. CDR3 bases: TGTGCCAGCAGCAAGACAGGGAGTGATGAAAAACTGTTTTTT. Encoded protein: CASSKTGSDEKLFF. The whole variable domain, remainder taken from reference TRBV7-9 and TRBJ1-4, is DTGVSQNPRHKITKRGQNVTFRCDPISEHNRLYWYRQTLGQGPEFLTYFQNEAQLEKSRLLSDRFSAERPKGSFSTLEIQRTEQGDSAMYLCASSKTGSDEKLFFGSGTQLSVL.

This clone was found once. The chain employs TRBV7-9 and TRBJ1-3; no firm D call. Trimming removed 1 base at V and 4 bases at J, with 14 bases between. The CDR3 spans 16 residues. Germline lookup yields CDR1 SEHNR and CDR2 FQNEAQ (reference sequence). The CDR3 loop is CASSLVGRVAGNTIYF. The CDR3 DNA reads TGTGCCAGCAGCTTAGTAGGTCGGGTTGCCGGAAACACCATATATTTT.

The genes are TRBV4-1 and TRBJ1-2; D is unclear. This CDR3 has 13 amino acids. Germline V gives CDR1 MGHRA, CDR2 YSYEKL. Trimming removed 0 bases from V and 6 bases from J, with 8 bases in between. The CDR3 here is CASSQEERHGYTF. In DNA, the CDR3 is TGCGCCAGCAGCCAAGAGGAGCGCCATGGCTACACCTTC.

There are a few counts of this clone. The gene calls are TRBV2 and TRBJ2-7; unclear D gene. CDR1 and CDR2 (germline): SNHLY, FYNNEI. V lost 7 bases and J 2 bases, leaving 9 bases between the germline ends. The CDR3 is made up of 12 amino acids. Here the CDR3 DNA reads TGTGCCAGCATGGACCGGGCCTACGAGCAGTACTTC. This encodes CASMDRAYEQYF.

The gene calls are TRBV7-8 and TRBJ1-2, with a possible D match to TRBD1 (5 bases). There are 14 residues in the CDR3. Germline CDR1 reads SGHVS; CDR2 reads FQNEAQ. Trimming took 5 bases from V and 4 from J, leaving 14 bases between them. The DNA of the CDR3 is TGTGCCAGCAGCCGGAGGGGCCAAGGCTATGGCTACACCTTC. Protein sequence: CASSRRGQGYGYTF.